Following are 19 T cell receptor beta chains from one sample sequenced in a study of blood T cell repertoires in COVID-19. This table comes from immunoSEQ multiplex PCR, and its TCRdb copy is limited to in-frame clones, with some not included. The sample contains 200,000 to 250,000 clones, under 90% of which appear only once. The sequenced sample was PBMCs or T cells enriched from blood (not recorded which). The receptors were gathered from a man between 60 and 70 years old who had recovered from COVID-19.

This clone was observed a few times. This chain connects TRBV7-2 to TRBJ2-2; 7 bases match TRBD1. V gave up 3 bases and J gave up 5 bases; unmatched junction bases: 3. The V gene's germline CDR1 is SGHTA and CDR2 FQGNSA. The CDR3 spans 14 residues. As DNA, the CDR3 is TGTGCCAGCAGCTTTAACAGGGGTACCGGGGAGCTGTTTTTT. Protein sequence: CASSFNRGTGELFF.

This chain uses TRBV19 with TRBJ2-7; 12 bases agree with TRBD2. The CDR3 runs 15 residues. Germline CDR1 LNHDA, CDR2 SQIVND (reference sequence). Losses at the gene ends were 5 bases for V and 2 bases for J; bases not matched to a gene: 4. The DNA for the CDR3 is TGTGCCAGTAGTCTTGGACTAGCGGGGACCTACGAGCAGTACTTC. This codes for CASSLGLAGTYEQYF.

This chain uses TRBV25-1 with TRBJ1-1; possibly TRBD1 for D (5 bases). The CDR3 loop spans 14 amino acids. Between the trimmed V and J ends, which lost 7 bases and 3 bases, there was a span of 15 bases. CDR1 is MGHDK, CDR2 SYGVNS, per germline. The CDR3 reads CASTRTGRDTEAFF. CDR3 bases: TGTGCCAGCACCCGAACAGGTCGTGACACTGAAGCTTTCTTT.

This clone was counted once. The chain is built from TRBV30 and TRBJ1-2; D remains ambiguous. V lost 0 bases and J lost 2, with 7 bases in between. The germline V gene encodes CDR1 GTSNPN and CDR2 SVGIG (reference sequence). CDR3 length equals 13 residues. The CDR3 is CAWSVSMNYGYTF. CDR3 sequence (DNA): TGTGCCTGGAGTGTCAGTATGAACTATGGCTACACCTTC.

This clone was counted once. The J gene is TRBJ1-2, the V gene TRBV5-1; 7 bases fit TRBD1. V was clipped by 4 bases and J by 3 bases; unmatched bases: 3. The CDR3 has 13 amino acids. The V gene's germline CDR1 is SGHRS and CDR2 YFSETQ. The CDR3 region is CASSPGQDYGYTF. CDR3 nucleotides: TGCGCCAGCAGCCCAGGACAGGACTATGGCTACACCTTC.

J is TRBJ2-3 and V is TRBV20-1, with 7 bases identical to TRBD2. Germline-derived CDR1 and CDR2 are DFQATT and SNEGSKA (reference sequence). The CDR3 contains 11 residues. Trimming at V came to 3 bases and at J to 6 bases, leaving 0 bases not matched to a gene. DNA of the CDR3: TGCAGTGCTAGGGGGGGGGATACGCAGTATTTT. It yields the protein CSARGGDTQYF.

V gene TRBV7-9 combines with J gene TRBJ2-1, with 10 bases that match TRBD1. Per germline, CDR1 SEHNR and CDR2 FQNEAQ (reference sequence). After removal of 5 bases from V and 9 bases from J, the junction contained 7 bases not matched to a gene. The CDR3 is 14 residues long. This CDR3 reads CASSTGTGAVEQFF. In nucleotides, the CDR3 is TGTGCCAGCAGCACAGGGACAGGGGCTGTTGAGCAGTTCTTC.

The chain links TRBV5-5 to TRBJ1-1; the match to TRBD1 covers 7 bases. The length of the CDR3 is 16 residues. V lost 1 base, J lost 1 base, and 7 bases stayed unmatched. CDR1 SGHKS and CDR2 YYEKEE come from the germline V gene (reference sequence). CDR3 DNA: TGTGCCAGCAGCTTGTCTGACAGGGCTTGGAACACTGAAGCTTTCTTT. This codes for CASSLSDRAWNTEAFF.

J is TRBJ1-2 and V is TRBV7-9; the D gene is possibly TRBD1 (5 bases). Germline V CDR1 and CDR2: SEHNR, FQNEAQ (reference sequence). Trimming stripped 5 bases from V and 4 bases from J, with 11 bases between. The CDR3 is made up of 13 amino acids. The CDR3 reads CASSPRQPYGYTF. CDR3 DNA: TGTGCCAGCAGCCCCCGACAGCCCTATGGCTACACCTTC.

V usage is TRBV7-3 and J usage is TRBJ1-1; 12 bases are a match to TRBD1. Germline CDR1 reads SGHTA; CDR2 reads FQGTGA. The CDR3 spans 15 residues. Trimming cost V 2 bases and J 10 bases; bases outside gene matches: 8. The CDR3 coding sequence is TGTGCCAGCAGCTTAGTCGGGACAGGGGGCGAGGGAGCTTTCTTT. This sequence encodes CASSLVGTGGEGAFF. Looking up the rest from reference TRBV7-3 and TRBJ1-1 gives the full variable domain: GAGVSQTPSNKVTEKGKYVELRCDPISGHTALYWYRQSLGQGPEFLIYFQGTGAADDSGLPNDRFFAVRPEGSVSTLKIQRTERGDSAVYLCASSLVGTGGEGAFFGQGTRLTVV.

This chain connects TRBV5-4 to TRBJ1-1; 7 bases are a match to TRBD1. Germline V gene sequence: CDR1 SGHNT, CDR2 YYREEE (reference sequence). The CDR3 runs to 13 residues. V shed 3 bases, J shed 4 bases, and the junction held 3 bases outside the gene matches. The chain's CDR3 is CASSYTGATEAFF. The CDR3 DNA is TGTGCCAGCAGCTATACAGGGGCCACTGAAGCTTTCTTT.

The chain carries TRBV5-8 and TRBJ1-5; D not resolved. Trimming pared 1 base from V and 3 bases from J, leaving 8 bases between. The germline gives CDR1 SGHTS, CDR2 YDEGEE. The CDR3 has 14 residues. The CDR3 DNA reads TGTGCCAGCAGCTTGTTACAGAACAATCAGCCCCAGCATTTT. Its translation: CASSLLQNNQPQHF.

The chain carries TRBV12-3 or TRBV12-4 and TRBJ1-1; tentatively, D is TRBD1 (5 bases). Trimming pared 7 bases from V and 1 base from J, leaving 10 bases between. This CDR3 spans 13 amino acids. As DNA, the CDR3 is TGTGCCAGCACCGTTGACAGGAACACTGAAGCTTTCTTT. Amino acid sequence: CASTVDRNTEAFF.

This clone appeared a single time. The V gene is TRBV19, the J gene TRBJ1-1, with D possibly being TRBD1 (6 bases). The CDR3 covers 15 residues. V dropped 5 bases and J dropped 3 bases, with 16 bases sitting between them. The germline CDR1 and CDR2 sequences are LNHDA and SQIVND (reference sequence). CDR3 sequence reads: CASSGFIQGHTEAFF. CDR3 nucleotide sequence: TGTGCCAGTAGTGGGTTCATACAGGGACACACTGAAGCTTTCTTT.

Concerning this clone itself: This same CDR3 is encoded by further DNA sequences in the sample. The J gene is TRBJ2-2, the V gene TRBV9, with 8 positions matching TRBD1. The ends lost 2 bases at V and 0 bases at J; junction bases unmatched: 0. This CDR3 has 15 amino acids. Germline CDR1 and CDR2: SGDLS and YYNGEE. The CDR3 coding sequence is TGTGCCAGCAGCGTGACAGGGGCGAACACCGGGGAGCTGTTTTTT. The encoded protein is CASSVTGANTGELFF.

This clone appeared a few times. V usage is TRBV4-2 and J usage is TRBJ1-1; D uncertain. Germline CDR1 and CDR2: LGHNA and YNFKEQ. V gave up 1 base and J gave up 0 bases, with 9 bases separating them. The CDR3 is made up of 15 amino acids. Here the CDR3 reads CASSQGGQLNTEAFF. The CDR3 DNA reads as TGTGCCAGCAGCCAAGGCGGTCAATTGAACACTGAAGCTTTCTTT.

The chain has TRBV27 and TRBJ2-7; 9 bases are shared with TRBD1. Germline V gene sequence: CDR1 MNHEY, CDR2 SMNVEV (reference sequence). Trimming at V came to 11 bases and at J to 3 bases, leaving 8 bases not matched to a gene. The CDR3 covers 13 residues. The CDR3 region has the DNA TGTGCCTCAACCGGGACAGGGAACTACGAGCAGTACTTC. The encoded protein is CASTGTGNYEQYF.

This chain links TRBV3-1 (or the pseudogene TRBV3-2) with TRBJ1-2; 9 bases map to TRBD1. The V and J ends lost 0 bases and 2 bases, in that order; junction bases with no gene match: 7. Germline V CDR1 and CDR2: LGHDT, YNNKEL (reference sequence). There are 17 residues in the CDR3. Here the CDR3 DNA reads TGTGCCAGCAGCCAAGATCCGGGACAGGGTGTGAACTATGGCTACACCTTC. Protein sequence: CASSQDPGQGVNYGYTF.

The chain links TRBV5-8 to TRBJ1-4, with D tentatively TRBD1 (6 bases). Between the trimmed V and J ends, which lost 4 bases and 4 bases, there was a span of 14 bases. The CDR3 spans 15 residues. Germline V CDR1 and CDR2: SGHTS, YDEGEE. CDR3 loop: CASSRQEIGNEKLFF. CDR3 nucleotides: TGTGCCAGCAGCCGACAGGAGATTGGTAATGAAAAACTGTTTTTT.